This entry describes one T cell receptor beta chain. The antigen remains undetermined. The entry originates in a study of cytomegalovirus exposure and HLA in healthy donors. Trimming cost V 5 bases and J 4 bases; bases outside gene matches: 8. CDR1 and CDR2 (germline): SGHTA, FQGNSA. This CDR3 region has 15 residues. The PCR used 60 Vbeta and 13 Jbeta primers. Data came from immunoSEQ multiplex PCR; TCRdb stores just in-frame clones and leaves some out. The table shows 110,000 to 150,000 clones, with about four fifths occurring only once. Study observations and caveats: In vitro, three CMV-associated chains proved specific for CMV antigens. V- and J-gene trimming in TCR beta was tied to a missense DCLRE1C variant by an analysis performed later. The investigators catalogued 150 or so TCR beta chains as cytomegalovirus-associated. In an earlier analysis, productive rearrangement rates for most beta V segments clustered near 87% or 30%.

Material: PBMCs. The chain joins TRBV7-2 to TRBJ1-3; 7 nucleotides line up with TRBD1. The sequence was obtained from a woman aged 18-29 years in good health and CMV-seropositive. The CDR3 nucleotides are TGTGCCAGCAGCCCCCGACAGGGAGCCGGAAACACCATATATTTT. Residues: CASSPRQGAGNTIYF.